The T cell receptor beta chain described here comes from a study of CD8 T cells in ankylosing spondylitis. Study-level findings and limits: A TCR beta motif of several highly homologous variants seemed to mark ankylosing spondylitis blood. Researchers reportedly found disease-linked clones significantly enriched in matched ankylosing spondylitis synovial fluid.

TCRdb re-derived calls from the 5' RACE reads in MiXCR, one entry per CDR3 protein. This table holds around 130,000 distinct CDR3 sequences, around 9.7% found once. In regard to this clonotype: Its target is unknown.

With 2 bases removed from V and 11 bases from J, the gap between germline ends came to 13 bases. The CDR3 loop spans 12 amino acids. Germline CDR1 SQVTM, CDR2 ANQGSEA. The sequence derives from a male donor with ankylosing spondylitis or in good health (not recorded which). The sequenced sample was blood, either unsorted or a sorted T cell fraction (not recorded which). J is TRBJ2-1 and V is TRBV29-1; D possibly uses TRBD1 or TRBD2 (6 bases each). CDR3 protein: CSVESGGDKQFF. The CDR3 DNA sequence: TGCAGCGTTGAATCCGGGGGCGATAAGCAGTTCTTC.